Described below is a single T cell receptor (beta chain) sequence and its context. Its antigen is unknown. These data come from a study of cytomegalovirus exposure and HLA in healthy donors. General study results and limits: With DRB1 most and HLA-C fewest, TCR association rates differed between HLA loci in a later analysis.

Vbeta (60) and Jbeta (13) primers were used in the PCR. TCRdb's table, derived via immunoSEQ multiplex PCR, lists solely in-frame clones and lacks some. The sample has 100,000 to 150,000 clones, roughly four fifths seen once. The J segment lost 8 bases and the V segment lost 0 bases, leaving 6 bases of the junction unmatched. Germline CDR1 reads SGHRS; CDR2 reads YFSETQ. The CDR3 spans 14 residues. The chain joins TRBV5-1 to TRBJ1-2; TRBD1 matches 8 bases. The clonotype was recovered from a female donor in good health and CMV-seropositive. Material for sequencing was PBMCs. The CDR3 here is CASSLGQGTRGYTF. CDR3 in DNA: TGCGCCAGCAGCTTGGGACAGGGGACGAGGGGCTACACCTTC.